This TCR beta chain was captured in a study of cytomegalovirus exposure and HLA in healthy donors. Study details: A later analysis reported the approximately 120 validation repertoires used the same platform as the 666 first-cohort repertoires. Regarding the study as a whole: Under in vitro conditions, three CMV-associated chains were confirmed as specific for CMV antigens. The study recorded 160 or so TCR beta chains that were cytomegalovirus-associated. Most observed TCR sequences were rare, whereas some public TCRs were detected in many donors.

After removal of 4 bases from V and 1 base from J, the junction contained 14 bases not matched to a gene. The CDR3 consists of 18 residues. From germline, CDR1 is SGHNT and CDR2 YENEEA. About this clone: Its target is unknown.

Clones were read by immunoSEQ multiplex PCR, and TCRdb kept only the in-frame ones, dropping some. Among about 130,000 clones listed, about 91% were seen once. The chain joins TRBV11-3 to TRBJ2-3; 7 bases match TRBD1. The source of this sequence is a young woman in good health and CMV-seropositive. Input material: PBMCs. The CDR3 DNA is TGTGCCAGCAGCTCCGCAGGCACAGGGGAGTTGGGCACAGATACGCAGTATTTT. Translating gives CASSSAGTGELGTDTQYF.